Below, 20 T cell receptor beta chains from the same sample are listed, as sequenced in a study of blood T cell repertoires in COVID-19. Data came from immunoSEQ multiplex PCR; TCRdb stores just in-frame clones and leaves some out. The repertoire includes over 250,000 clones, about 89% of them detected once, and over 2.5% sits in the top ten. The sample taken for sequencing was PBMCs or T cells enriched from blood (not recorded which). The receptors derive from a young woman who had recovered from COVID-19.

The chain uses TRBV2 and TRBJ2-3; 12 bases map to TRBD2. Germline V gene lookup returns CDR1 SNHLY and CDR2 FYNNEI. The CDR3 sequence is 15 residues long. V gave up 8 bases and J gave up 1 base; unmatched junction bases: 4. The CDR3 region is CASGRTSGGTDTQYF. DNA of the CDR3: TGTGCCAGCGGCCGGACTAGCGGGGGCACAGATACGCAGTATTTT.

The chain recombines TRBV9 with TRBJ1-2; possibly TRBD1 for D (5 bases). CDR1 and CDR2 (germline): SGDLS, YYNGEE. This CDR3 has 15 residues. V was trimmed by 0 bases and J by 5 bases, leaving 14 bases between them. CDR3 sequence: CASSVDRGDYYGYTF. Here the CDR3 DNA reads TGTGCCAGCAGCGTAGATCGGGGGGACTATTATGGCTACACCTTC.

The chain employs TRBV28 and TRBJ2-1, with 11 bases aligning to TRBD2. The length of the CDR3 is 15 residues. Germline V lookup: CDR1 MDHEN, CDR2 SYDVKM. Losses at the gene ends were 3 bases for V and 7 bases for J; bases not matched to a gene: 5. CDR3 protein: CASSFGLAGGNEQFF. The CDR3 DNA sequence: TGTGCCAGCAGTTTCGGCCTAGCGGGAGGAAATGAGCAGTTCTTC. Full variable domain (missing parts from reference TRBV28 and TRBJ2-1): DVKVTQSSRYLVKRTGEKVFLECVQDMDHENMFWYRQDPGLGLRLIYFSYDVKMKEKGDIPEGYSVSREKKERFSLILESASTNQTSMYLCASSFGLAGGNEQFFGPGTRLTVL.

This rearrangement joins TRBV7-9 to TRBJ2-7; D is perhaps TRBD1 (6 bases). CDR3 length: 15 residues. Trimming removed 5 bases from V and 0 bases from J, with 14 bases in between. Germline V lookup: CDR1 SEHNR, CDR2 FQNEAQ (reference sequence). The CDR3 sequence: CASSPGHPSSYEQYF. Here the CDR3 DNA reads TGTGCCAGCAGCCCGGGACACCCGAGCTCCTACGAGCAGTACTTC.

This rearrangement joins TRBV30 to TRBJ1-4; TRBD1 aligns across 10 bases. From germline, CDR1 is GTSNPN and CDR2 SVGIG (reference sequence). This CDR3 comprises 13 residues. J lost 8 bases, V lost 6 bases, and 6 bases had no gene match. The CDR3 protein is CACNRDRGEKLFF. DNA of the CDR3: TGTGCCTGCAACCGGGACAGGGGCGAAAAACTGTTTTTT.

The rearrangement joins TRBV19 to TRBJ1-5; no reliable D call. There are 12 residues in the CDR3. V was pared by 7 bases and J by 8 bases, with 12 bases between. Germline-derived CDR1 and CDR2 are LNHDA and SQIVND (reference sequence). In DNA form, the CDR3 reads TGTGCCAGTAATCGTTTTTTCGAGCCCCAGCATTTT. Its protein is CASNRFFEPQHF.

V gene TRBV13 combines with J gene TRBJ2-7; maybe TRBD1 (6 bases). Germline-derived CDR1 and CDR2 are PRHDT and FYEKMQ (reference sequence). V was pared by 6 bases and J by 5 bases, with 11 bases between. The CDR3 is 12 residues long. As DNA, the CDR3 is TGTGCCAGCAGAAGTGGGGACAACGAGCAGTACTTC. Its translation: CASRSGDNEQYF.

The rearrangement links TRBV28 to TRBJ1-5, with 11 positions matching TRBD1. This CDR3 contains 17 residues. With V trimmed by 6 bases and J by 0 bases, 7 bases remained unmatched. Germline V gene sequence: CDR1 MDHEN, CDR2 SYDVKM. In DNA, the CDR3 is TGTGCCAGCAGGAAGTTCGGGACAGGGGGTAGCAATCAGCCCCAGCATTTT. It is translated as CASRKFGTGGSNQPQHF.

The chain carries TRBV2 and TRBJ1-2, with D tentatively TRBD1 (6 bases). The CDR3 length is 10 residues. The V gene lost 5 bases and the J gene lost 8 bases, with 6 bases spanning the gap. CDR1 is SNHLY and CDR2 is FYNNEI in the germline V gene. CDR3 in amino acids: CASSRGGYTF. CDR3 bases: TGTGCCAGCAGTAGGGGGGGCTACACCTTC. The full variable domain, its missing parts supplied by reference TRBV2 and TRBJ1-2, is EPEVTQTPSHQVTQMGQEVILRCVPISNHLYFYWYRQILGQKVEFLVSFYNNEISEKSEIFDDQFSVERPDGSNFTLKIRSTKLEDSAMYFCASSRGGYTFGSGTRLTVV.

The chain links TRBV6-1 to TRBJ2-1, with D possibly TRBD1 on 5 matching bases. Germline CDR1 MNHNS, CDR2 SASEGT. The germline V and J ends were trimmed by 1 base and 13 bases, with 11 bases remaining between them. There are 12 residues in the CDR3. CDR3 in amino acids: CASSEGTFAQFF. CDR3 bases: TGTGCCAGCAGTGAAGGGACATTCGCCCAGTTCTTC.

A few counts support this clone. This sequence joins TRBV5-1 and TRBJ1-5; D ambiguous. CDR3 size: 13 residues. From germline, CDR1 is SGHRS and CDR2 YFSETQ. V dropped 4 bases and J dropped 3 bases, with 8 bases sitting between them. This CDR3 reads CASSRGVNQPQHF. The CDR3 DNA reads as TGCGCCAGCAGCCGCGGGGTCAATCAGCCCCAGCATTTT.

The chain carries TRBV25-1 and TRBJ1-1; D is ambiguous. The ends were cut back, 6 bases at V and 2 bases at J, with 10 bases in the middle. In germline, CDR1 is MGHDK, CDR2 SYGVNS. This CDR3 contains 13 residues. CDR3 loop: CASRFGVNTEAFF. The CDR3 DNA reads TGTGCCAGCAGATTCGGGGTAAACACTGAAGCTTTCTTT.

This chain joins TRBV9 and TRBJ2-7; no clear D. CDR1 is SGDLS, CDR2 YYNGEE, per germline. There are 15 residues in the CDR3. With 0 bases removed from V and 0 bases from J, the gap between germline ends came to 10 bases. CDR3 coding DNA: TGTGCCAGCAGCGTAGATATTCACAGCTCCTACGAGCAGTACTTC. Amino acids: CASSVDIHSSYEQYF.

The chain couples TRBV10-3 to TRBJ2-5, with TRBD2 matching over 9 bases. The V and J ends lost 3 bases and 6 bases, in that order; junction bases with no gene match: 8. CDR3 length: 15 amino acids. Germline V gives CDR1 ENHRY, CDR2 SYGVKD. CDR3: CAISEYSGSMKTQYF. Written as DNA, the CDR3 is TGTGCCATCAGTGAATATAGCGGGAGTATGAAGACCCAGTACTTC.

The genes are TRBV4-1 and TRBJ1-1; D remains ambiguous. V lost 0 bases and J 1 base, leaving 9 bases between the germline ends. The CDR3 consists of 15 residues. Per germline, CDR1 MGHRA and CDR2 YSYEKL. The CDR3 is CASSQEGGSNTEAFF. The CDR3 DNA follows: TGCGCCAGCAGCCAAGAGGGAGGGTCGAACACTGAAGCTTTCTTT.

This clone was detected a few times. J is TRBJ1-1 and V is TRBV4-1; D is unresolved. CDR1 and CDR2 (germline): MGHRA, YSYEKL. The length of the CDR3 is 16 residues. V lost 1 base, J lost 1 base, and 13 bases lay in between. CDR3 sequence: CASSQGDLRENTEAFF. In DNA, the CDR3 is TGCGCCAGCAGCCAAGGAGATCTGCGGGAGAACACTGAAGCTTTCTTT.

This clone was seen more than once but under ten times. The gene calls are TRBV3-1 (or the pseudogene TRBV3-2) and TRBJ2-1, with 9 bases aligning to TRBD2. The CDR3 length is 16 residues. Trimming at V came to 5 bases and at J to 6 bases, leaving 11 bases not matched to a gene. The germline V gene has CDR1 LGHDT and CDR2 YNNKEL (reference sequence). CDR3 nucleotides: TGTGCCAGCAGCGAAGCGGGAAGCGGGGGGACCAATGAGCAGTTCTTC. It encodes CASSEAGSGGTNEQFF.

The gene calls are TRBV20-1 and TRBJ2-3; no reliable D call. This CDR3 contains 11 residues. Germline CDR1 DFQATT, CDR2 SNEGSKA (reference sequence). V was clipped by 7 bases and J by 6 bases, with 11 bases between them. The CDR3 protein is CSEEPRDTQYF. CDR3 coding DNA: TGCAGTGAAGAGCCCCGGGATACGCAGTATTTT.

This clone turned up a few times. This chain connects TRBV4-1 to TRBJ2-1; maybe TRBD1 (6 bases). Germline V gives CDR1 MGHRA, CDR2 YSYEKL. This CDR3 region has 15 residues. Trimming pared 0 bases from V and 7 bases from J, leaving 13 bases between. CDR3 DNA: TGCGCCAGCAGCCAAGATTCGGCAGGGGCGAATGAGCAGTTCTTC. It yields the protein CASSQDSAGANEQFF.

This rearrangement joins TRBV7-2 to TRBJ1-2, with 8 bases fitting TRBD1. Germline-derived CDR1 and CDR2 are SGHTA and FQGNSA. V gave up 6 bases and J gave up 4 bases; unmatched junction bases: 10. The CDR3 spans 15 residues. The chain's CDR3 is CASRPNRGAIYGYTF. In DNA, the CDR3 is TGTGCCAGCAGACCCAACAGGGGGGCCATCTATGGCTACACCTTC. Full variable domain (rest looked up from reference TRBV7-2 and TRBJ1-2): GAGVSQSPSNKVTEKGKDVELRCDPISGHTALYWYRQSLGQGLEFLIYFQGNSAPDKSGLPSDRFSAERTGGSVSTLTIQRTQQEDSAVYLCASRPNRGAIYGYTFGSGTRLTVV.